The rows below give T cell receptor beta chains drawn from one sample of a study of OX40 agonist ivuxolimab in advanced cancers. Some clones are missing from TCRdb's copy, which holds only in-frame ones; the method was immunoSEQ multiplex PCR. The sample has approximately 70,000 clones, around 86% seen once. The input for sequencing was CD4+ or CD8+ T cells sorted from blood, taken in a trial of the OX40 agonist ivuxolimab. These receptors all come from an adult with an advanced solid tumor such as melanoma, head and neck, liver or kidney cancer. The CDR3 runs from the conserved cysteine through the conserved F or W. The order of the fields is clone size, V gene, D gene, J gene, CDR3 DNA, CDR3 protein. A D gene is named only where the DNA matches it firmly. Clone size is not always given. Where it is, it says once, few, many or a class for expanded clones.

>.|TRBV7-2|TRBD1|TRBJ1-2
TGTGCCAGCAGTAGGGGGGGACAGAAAGCTAACTATGGCTACACCTTC
CASSRGGQKANYGYTF
>.|TRBV9|.|TRBJ1-2
TGTGCCAGCACCTACGACCAGGGAGAAGGCTATGGCTACACCTTC
CASTYDQGEGYGYTF
>.|TRBV7-9|.|TRBJ2-5
TGTGCCAGCAGCCCGACTCTACTACAAGAGACCCAGTACTTC
CASSPTLLQETQYF
>.|TRBV6-5|TRBD1|TRBJ1-5
TGTGCCAGCAGTCCGGACAGGGACAGAAATCAGCCCCAGCATTTT
CASSPDRDRNQPQHF
>few|TRBV10-3|TRBD1|TRBJ1-5
TGTGCCACCGACAGGGCGAGGAGCAATCAGCCCCAGCATTTT
CATDRARSNQPQHF
>.|TRBV28|.|TRBJ1-5
TGTGCCACCCACAGGGGCAATCAGCCCCAGCATTTT
CATHRGNQPQHF
>few|TRBV6-5|.|TRBJ1-3
TGTGCCAGCAGTGAGGACTCTGGAAACACCATATATTTT
CASSEDSGNTIYF
>.|TRBV28|.|TRBJ1-6
TGTGCCAGCAGTTTACCCGCTTTTATAACCGGGTCTTCACCCCTCCACTTT
CASSLPAFITGSSPLHF
>once|TRBV7-8|TRBD1|TRBJ1-5
TGTGCCAGCAGCGAGCGGGACAGAAATCAGCCCCAGCATTTT
CASSERDRNQPQHF
>few|TRBV4-1|TRBD1|TRBJ1-1
TGCGCCAGCAGCCAGGGGCGACCACAGGGGAAATGGGCTGAAGCTTTCTTT
CASSQGRPQGKWAEAFF
>.|TRBV7-8|.|TRBJ1-5
TGTGCCAGCAGCTCCCGATTGAGCAATCAGCCCCAGCATTTT
CASSSRLSNQPQHF
>.|TRBV2|TRBD1|TRBJ1-2
TGTGCCAGCAGTGGACAGGGGGCGTTGGGCTACACCTTC
CASSGQGALGYTF
>.|TRBV19|.|TRBJ1-5
TGTGCCAGTGGGAGGGACCTAAGGCAGCCCCAGCATTTT
CASGRDLRQPQHF
>many|TRBV13|TRBD1|TRBJ1-1
TGTGCCAGCAGCACCTTGACAGGGGGCGCGATAAGGCCTTCGGACACTGAAGCTTTCTTT
CASSTLTGGAIRPSDTEAFF